The 23 T cell receptor beta chains listed next were all sequenced from one sample in a study of blood T cells in healthy people across ages (dated by TCRdb to about 2015). The library came from 5' RACE. Data came from an Illumina HiSeq 2500. A second PCR of about 7 to 12 cycles was performed with a sample-barcoded 5' primer and a J-beta primer mix. The public reads were reprocessed in TCRdb via fastp at Q25 and MiXCR, keeping in-frame beta chains. One record per CDR3 amino acid sequence lists the most common genes and DNA. The sample profile shows about 640,000 distinct CDR3 sequences; 45% to 65% of them were found once. The ten largest clones capture over 30% of the sample. The material sequenced was blood. All receptors come from a man aged 55 to 70 in good health.

This clonotype was observed a few times. The chain employs TRBV10-3 and TRBJ1-2, with no clear D. Germline V gives CDR1 ENHRY, CDR2 SYGVKD. The CDR3 length is 11 residues. V dropped 2 bases and J dropped 9 bases, with 7 bases sitting between them. As DNA, the CDR3 is TGTGCCATCAGTGAGCGGGGTAGCTACACCTTC. It translates to CAISERGSYTF.

This rearrangement joins TRBV7-6 to TRBJ1-4; a possible D gene is TRBD1 (5 bases). V dropped 5 bases and J dropped 7 bases, with 17 bases sitting between them. Germline lookup yields CDR1 SGHVS and CDR2 FNYEAQ. CDR3 length: 15 residues. CDR3 sequence reads: CASSPSGAKAEKLFF. The CDR3 DNA sequence: TGTGCCAGCAGCCCCTCCGGGGCAAAAGCTGAAAAACTGTTTTTT.

The V gene is TRBV7-2, the J gene TRBJ2-7, with 9 bases matching TRBD2. J was trimmed by 6 bases and V by 3 bases; bases with no gene match: 6. Germline V lookup: CDR1 SGHTA, CDR2 FQGNSA. This CDR3 is built from 14 residues. The CDR3 reads CASSLGLAFAEQYF. The CDR3 DNA follows: TGTGCCAGCAGCTTGGGACTAGCTTTCGCCGAGCAGTACTTC.

The chain couples TRBV7-9 to TRBJ2-3; either TRBD1 or TRBD2 may fit D (5 bases each). The CDR3 totals 15 residues. Trimming cost V 5 bases and J 0 bases, with 12 bases left between them. CDR1 is SEHNR and CDR2 is FQNEAQ in the germline V gene (reference sequence). In DNA, the CDR3 is TGTGCCAGCAGCGAGGGACGGACTAGCACAGATACGCAGTATTTT. Amino acids: CASSEGRTSTDTQYF.

In this sample, this clonotype turned up once. V gene TRBV10-3 combines with J gene TRBJ1-5; possible D gene TRBD1, 6 bases. Germline V lookup: CDR1 ENHRY, CDR2 SYGVKD. The V and J ends lost 6 bases and 6 bases respectively, with 15 bases between them. This CDR3 contains 14 residues. CDR3 in amino acids: CAIRGMDSGQPQHF. The CDR3 coding sequence is TGTGCCATCAGGGGTATGGACAGCGGTCAGCCCCAGCATTTT.

V gene TRBV11-2 combines with J gene TRBJ2-6; D is perhaps TRBD1 or TRBD2 (5 bases each). The germline V gene encodes CDR1 SGHAT and CDR2 FQNNGV. CDR3 size: 17 residues. Trimming removed 6 bases from V and 0 bases from J, with 15 bases in between. CDR3 bases: TGTGCCAGCAGGGGACCCGGGCCCTACTCTGGGGCCAACGTCCTGACTTTC. It yields the protein CASRGPGPYSGANVLTF.

The V gene is TRBV5-5, the J gene TRBJ2-7; 14 bases match TRBD2. V trimming: 4 bases; J trimming: 4 bases; junction bases outside the gene matches: 4. The CDR3 has 15 residues. Germline lookup yields CDR1 SGHKS and CDR2 YYEKEE (reference sequence). This CDR3 is CASSPGTSGGYEQYF. For the CDR3, the DNA is TGTGCCAGCAGCCCTGGGACTAGCGGGGGTTACGAGCAGTACTTC.

Comments on this clonotype: The junction shows a germline mismatch at one end, possibly a read error. This chain links TRBV4-2 with TRBJ2-7, with D hard to call. The CDR3 runs to 12 residues. In germline, CDR1 is LGHNA, CDR2 YNFKEQ. CDR3 DNA sequence: TGTGCCGGCAGCCAAGATAACGGTGAGCAGTACTTC. Encoded protein: CAGSQDNGEQYF.

The chain carries TRBV20-1 and TRBJ2-1; TRBD2 is a possible D gene (5 bases). The CDR3 spans 13 residues. Germline CDR1 is DFQATT and CDR2 is SNEGSKA (reference sequence). Trimming pared 6 bases from V and 9 bases from J, leaving 18 bases between. DNA of the CDR3: TGCAGTGCCACGCAAGGGCCGGAGGCTGAGCAGTTCTTC. This codes for CSATQGPEAEQFF.

CDR3 DNA: TGCAGCGTGCACCCCCAGAACATGAACACTGAAGCTTTCTTT. Its translation is CSVHPQNMNTEAFF. The V gene is TRBV29-1, the J gene TRBJ1-1; D is ambiguous. The ends were cut back, 6 bases at V and 0 bases at J, with 14 bases in the middle. CDR1 SQVTM and CDR2 ANQGSEA come from the germline V gene. The CDR3 has 14 residues.

This chain links TRBV29-1 with TRBJ2-1; 9 bases are shared with TRBD1. The junction had 7 bases not matched to a gene; V was cut back by 7 bases and J by 6 bases. Germline V gives CDR1 SQVTM, CDR2 ANQGSEA. This CDR3 is built from 13 residues. As DNA, the CDR3 is TGCAGCGGTGGACAGGGGCCGGCCAATGAGCAGTTCTTC. Translated: CSGGQGPANEQFF.

The rearrangement uses TRBV7-9 and TRBJ2-4; 13 bases are a match to TRBD2. The CDR3 is 17 residues long. Losses at the gene ends were 2 bases for V and 6 bases for J; bases not matched to a gene: 7. Germline assignment: CDR1 SEHNR and CDR2 FQNEAQ (reference sequence). CDR3 bases: TGTGCCAGCAGCTTACAAACTAGCGGGGGGGCCTCAAACATTCAGTACTTC. This translates into CASSLQTSGGASNIQYF.

This chain connects TRBV14 to TRBJ2-7, with TRBD2 as a possible D gene (6 bases). Germline V gene sequence: CDR1 SGHDN, CDR2 FVKESK. V lost 2 bases and J 7 bases, leaving 15 bases between the germline ends. CDR3 length: 14 amino acids. In nucleotides, the CDR3 is TGTGCCAGCAGCCAAACCGCGGGGCCGGGGGAGCAGTACTTC. Its translation: CASSQTAGPGEQYF.

This clonotype was seen more than once but under ten times. The gene calls are TRBV20-1 and TRBJ2-7; D is unresolved. This CDR3 has 12 residues. V dropped 3 bases and J dropped 6 bases, with 12 bases sitting between them. The germline V gene encodes CDR1 DFQATT and CDR2 SNEGSKA (reference sequence). The CDR3 sequence is CSASAGPSEQYF. In nucleotides, the CDR3 is TGCAGTGCTAGCGCCGGGCCAAGCGAGCAGTACTTC.

The chain joins TRBV10-1 to TRBJ2-5; the D is unclear. The germline CDR1 and CDR2 sequences are WNHNN and SYGVQD (reference sequence). V was shortened by 5 bases and J by 11 bases, with 12 bases between the two germline ends. The CDR3 sequence is 11 residues long. The CDR3 protein is CASSYRNEQYF. For the CDR3, the DNA is TGCGCCAGCAGTTACCGCAATGAGCAGTACTTC.

The chain uses TRBV3-1 and TRBJ1-2; 8 nucleotides agree with TRBD1. This CDR3 has 17 residues. After removal of 0 bases from V and 4 bases from J, the junction contained 10 bases not matched to a gene. Germline CDR1 is LGHDT and CDR2 is YNNKEL (reference sequence). CDR3 amino acids: CASSQDMVGQGAYGYTF. The CDR3 DNA reads as TGTGCCAGCAGCCAAGATATGGTCGGCCAGGGGGCCTATGGCTACACCTTC.

J is TRBJ2-1 and V is TRBV18, with D hard to call. The V gene lost 0 bases and the J gene lost 9 bases, with 9 bases spanning the gap. The CDR3 is 13 amino acids. CDR1 KGHSH and CDR2 LQKENI come from the germline V gene. The CDR3 DNA reads as TGTGCCAGCTCACCACCCCCTATCTCTGAGCAGTTCTTC. The encoded protein is CASSPPPISEQFF.

This rearrangement joins TRBV10-3 to TRBJ2-7, with D possibly being TRBD1 or TRBD2 (5 bases each). The CDR3 has 13 amino acids. Trimming removed 5 bases at V and 5 bases at J, with 13 bases between. Germline V lookup: CDR1 ENHRY, CDR2 SYGVKD. Here the CDR3 DNA reads TGTGCCATCAGTTCTGGGGACGGACACGAGCAGTACTTC. This codes for CAISSGDGHEQYF.

The table lists this clonotype with a count of one. This chain uses TRBV5-1 with TRBJ1-1, with D tentatively TRBD1 (5 bases). Trimming took 3 bases from V and 10 from J, leaving 19 bases between them. The CDR3 consists of 14 residues. Germline CDR1 SGHRS, CDR2 YFSETQ. The CDR3 loop reads CASSSARGSGGAFF. CDR3 in DNA: TGCGCCAGCAGCTCCGCGCGGGGGAGCGGGGGAGCTTTCTTT.

The chain is built from TRBV3-1 and TRBJ2-5; D remains unclear. CDR3 length equals 14 residues. The germline V and J ends were trimmed by 2 bases and 2 bases, with 9 bases remaining between them. Looked up from germline, CDR1 is LGHDT and CDR2 is YNNKEL (reference sequence). The CDR3 DNA reads as TGTGCCAGCAGCCAAAGCGCGACGCAAGAGACCCAGTACTTC. This translates into CASSQSATQETQYF.

Notes on this clonotype: A read error may produce the germline difference seen at one junction end. The V and J genes are TRBV29-1 and TRBJ2-4, with TRBD2 matching over 10 bases. The DNA end lines up better with TRBJ2-7; the J call may be wrong. CDR3 size: 14 residues. Germline lookup yields CDR1 SQVTM and CDR2 ANQGSEA. The CDR3 here is CNVTTSGAFYEQYF. CDR3 DNA sequence: TGCAACGTTACCACTAGCGGGGCCTTCTACGAGCAGTACTTC.

This chain links TRBV5-1 with TRBJ1-2; D unclear. This CDR3 is built from 14 residues. The germline V gene encodes CDR1 SGHRS and CDR2 YFSETQ. V lost 3 bases and J 0 bases, leaving 9 bases between the germline ends. CDR3 amino acids: CASSWEGPNYGYTF. As DNA, the CDR3 is TGCGCCAGCAGCTGGGAGGGCCCTAACTATGGCTACACCTTC. The entire variable domain, with the rest obtained from reference TRBV5-1 and TRBJ1-2, is as follows: KAGVTQTPRYLIKTRGQQVTLSCSPISGHRSVSWYQQTPGQGLQFLFEYFSETQRNKGNFPGRFSGRQFSNSRSEMNVSTLELGDSALYLCASSWEGPNYGYTFGSGTRLTVV.

This clonotype has only one observation. The chain combines TRBV7-9 with TRBJ2-5, with D unresolved. CDR3 length: 16 amino acids. The germline V gene encodes CDR1 SEHNR and CDR2 FQNEAQ (reference sequence). The germline V and J ends were trimmed by 5 bases and 1 base, with 17 bases remaining between them. The CDR3 here is CASSPPATGSQETQYF. CDR3 DNA: TGTGCCAGCAGCCCCCCGGCTACGGGTTCCCAAGAGACCCAGTACTTC.